The 29 T cell receptor beta chains below were found in one sample sequenced in a study of CD8+ T cells in alopecia areata. RNA, once extracted, was reverse transcribed into cDNA for use as the sequencing template. Produced via immunoSEQ multiplex PCR; TCRdb's table is partial and in-frame only. Here the sample spans around 270,000 clones, roughly 60% being singletons. The treatment here: oral pan-JAK inhibitor, 5-10 mg twice daily. Material: CD4+ T cells sorted from blood, obtained at week 24, from a patient treated with tofacitinib. The source is a human donor with alopecia areata.

The sample holds one count of this clone. The rearrangement joins TRBV7-2 to TRBJ1-2; D perhaps matches TRBD1 (6 bases). Trimming removed 5 bases from V and 4 bases from J, with 8 bases in between. The V gene's germline CDR1 is SGHTA and CDR2 FQGNSA. The CDR3 spans 12 residues. This CDR3 reads CASSPDSYGYTF. The CDR3 DNA follows: TGTGCCAGCAGCCCGGACAGCTATGGCTACACCTTC.

The genes are TRBV28 and TRBJ2-7; 7 bases fit TRBD2. The CDR3 is 15 residues long. Trimming took 6 bases from V and 2 from J; bases not matched to a gene: 10. The germline CDR1 and CDR2 sequences are MDHEN and SYDVKM. CDR3 DNA sequence: TGTGCCAGCAGCTACCCTGGCGGGGGACCCTACGAGCAGTACTTC. It codes for CASSYPGGGPYEQYF.

The gene calls are TRBV30 and TRBJ2-3; 14 nucleotides match TRBD2. Germline values: CDR1 GTSNPN, CDR2 SVGIG (reference sequence). The CDR3 is 18 amino acids. Trimming cost V 3 bases and J 13 bases; bases outside gene matches: 21. CDR3 in DNA: TGTGCCTGGAGCGAAGCAATCTCCCCGGGACTAGCGGGGGACTTGAAGTATTTT. The encoded protein is CAWSEAISPGLAGDLKYF.

V usage is TRBV25-1 and J usage is TRBJ2-5; 10 positions agree with TRBD2. The V gene end was trimmed by 4 bases and the J gene end by 5 bases; junction bases not matched to a gene: 7. Germline CDR1 and CDR2: MGHDK and SYGVNS. CDR3 size: 15 residues. CDR3 region: CASSVERGGLETQYF. The CDR3, as DNA: TGTGCCAGCAGTGTAGAGCGGGGGGGCCTGGAGACCCAGTACTTC.

The chain couples TRBV10-3 to TRBJ2-7; possible D gene TRBD1, 6 bases. V lost 1 base and J lost 5, with 15 bases in between. Germline loops: CDR1 ENHRY, CDR2 SYGVKD. The CDR3 loop spans 15 amino acids. CDR3 sequence: CAISELIQGPHEQYF. CDR3 nucleotide sequence: TGTGCCATCAGTGAGTTGATTCAGGGGCCCCACGAGCAGTACTTC.

The chain couples TRBV10-3 to TRBJ2-5; no clear D gene. The CDR3 spans 10 residues. V was trimmed by 8 bases and J by 8 bases, leaving 9 bases between them. CDR1 is ENHRY, CDR2 SYGVKD, per germline. CDR3 protein: CAIPHSTQYF. The CDR3 DNA follows: TGTGCCATCCCGCACTCCACCCAGTACTTC.

The chain carries TRBV6-1 and TRBJ2-2; a possible D gene is TRBD1 (6 bases). V was pared by 1 base and J by 9 bases, with 6 bases between. Germline V gives CDR1 MNHNS, CDR2 SASEGT. The CDR3 has 12 amino acids. The CDR3 region is CASSEGGRELFF. As DNA, the CDR3 is TGTGCCAGCAGTGAAGGGGGGCGGGAGCTGTTTTTT.

The chain carries TRBV5-6 and TRBJ2-4; 8 nucleotides line up with TRBD1. J lost 5 bases, V lost 0 bases, and 4 bases had no gene match. The CDR3 extends over 15 amino acids. CDR1 and CDR2 (germline): SGHDT, YYEEEE. CDR3 in amino acids: CASSLGFRGQNIQYF. The CDR3 DNA sequence: TGTGCCAGCAGCTTGGGGTTCAGGGGGCAAAACATTCAGTACTTC.

The chain carries TRBV30 and TRBJ1-5, with 8 bases matching TRBD1. The V gene's germline CDR1 is GTSNPN and CDR2 SVGIG (reference sequence). This CDR3 contains 15 residues. The junction had 10 bases not matched to a gene; V was cut back by 7 bases and J by 2 bases. The CDR3 is CAYSDGQGGNQPQHF. The CDR3 region has the DNA TGTGCCTATTCAGACGGACAGGGAGGCAATCAGCCCCAGCATTTT.

In this sample, this clone turned up a few times. The genes are TRBV7-3 and TRBJ2-1; either TRBD1 or TRBD2 may supply D (5 bases each). The CDR3 sequence is 16 residues long. CDR1 and CDR2 from the germline V gene are SGHTA and FQGTGA. Trimming left V 0 bases short and J 5 bases short, with 14 bases between. This CDR3 is CASSLTSGTGHNEQFF. The CDR3 coding sequence is TGTGCCAGCAGCTTAACCTCCGGGACGGGCCACAATGAGCAGTTCTTC.

This clone was counted only a few times. The V and J genes are TRBV29-1 and TRBJ2-5, with TRBD1 matching 9 bases. CDR3 size: 12 residues. Germline CDR1 and CDR2: SQVTM and ANQGSEA. Trimming removed 6 bases from V and 8 bases from J; junction bases left unmatched: 7. The CDR3 region has the DNA TGCAGCGTCGGACAGGGGCCGCGAACCCAGTACTTC. It codes for CSVGQGPRTQYF.

The chain couples TRBV29-1 to TRBJ2-3; 12 nucleotides match TRBD2. Germline CDR1 and CDR2: SQVTM and ANQGSEA. Trimming cost V 6 bases and J 0 bases; bases outside gene matches: 7. The CDR3 covers 16 residues. CDR3 sequence: CSVLGLAGYSTDTQYF. The CDR3 DNA follows: TGCAGCGTCCTGGGACTAGCGGGTTATAGCACAGATACGCAGTATTTT.

The genes are TRBV30 and TRBJ1-1; D not resolved. Germline-derived CDR1 and CDR2 are GTSNPN and SVGIG (reference sequence). The CDR3 is 14 residues long. V lost 0 bases, J lost 3 bases, and 11 bases lay in between. The CDR3, as DNA: TGTGCCTGGAGTGTACGCGGGCGCCACACTGAAGCTTTCTTT. Amino acid sequence: CAWSVRGRHTEAFF.

In this sample, this clone turned up a few times. The V call is TRBV29-1, the J call TRBJ2-5, with 8 bases that match TRBD2. This CDR3 spans 13 amino acids. The germline V gene has CDR1 SQVTM and CDR2 ANQGSEA. The junction had 8 bases not matched to a gene; V was cut back by 7 bases and J by 4 bases. DNA for the CDR3: TGCAGCGGTTTCAGCGGGGGAGGAGAGACCCAGTACTTC. Residues: CSGFSGGGETQYF.

The J gene is TRBJ2-2, the V gene TRBV11-2, with D perhaps given as TRBD1 or TRBD2 (5 bases each). The CDR3 runs to 18 residues. Between the trimmed V and J ends, which lost 4 bases and 0 bases, there was a span of 18 bases. Per the germline V gene, CDR1 is SGHAT and CDR2 is FQNNGV. CDR3 residues: CASSSLGVGFPNTGELFF. CDR3 nucleotides: TGTGCCAGCAGCTCCCTGGGGGTTGGGTTTCCGAACACCGGGGAGCTGTTTTTT. The full variable domain, completed using reference TRBV11-2 and TRBJ2-2, is EAGVAQSPRYKIIEKRQSVAFWCNPISGHATLYWYQQILGQGPKLLIQFQNNGVVDDSQLPKDRFSAERLKGVDSTLKIQPAKLEDSAVYLCASSSLGVGFPNTGELFFGEGSRLTVL.

This clone was counted once. This chain connects TRBV30 to TRBJ2-1; 11 bases are a match to TRBD2. Germline V lookup: CDR1 GTSNPN, CDR2 SVGIG (reference sequence). The CDR3 runs 16 residues. The ends lost 2 bases at V and 10 bases at J; junction bases unmatched: 13. The CDR3 loop reads CAWSQEGLAVKLEQFF. The DNA for the CDR3 is TGTGCCTGGAGTCAAGAGGGACTAGCGGTCAAACTAGAGCAGTTCTTC.

This clone was seen a few times. CDR3: CSVKNLGANTEAFF. CDR3 DNA: TGCAGCGTTAAGAACCTCGGAGCGAACACTGAAGCTTTCTTT. This chain connects TRBV29-1 to TRBJ1-1; D gene uncertain. This CDR3 region has 14 residues. V was trimmed by 5 bases and J by 1 base, leaving 14 bases between them. Germline V lookup: CDR1 SQVTM, CDR2 ANQGSEA.

The rearrangement uses TRBV11-2 and TRBJ2-3, with D hard to call. CDR1 and CDR2 from the germline V gene are SGHAT and FQNNGV. CDR3 length: 14 residues. Trimming took 4 bases from V and 1 from J, leaving 9 bases between them. The CDR3 loop reads CASSSLVRTDTQYF. DNA of the CDR3: TGTGCCAGCAGCTCCCTAGTACGCACAGATACGCAGTATTTT.

In this sample, this clone turned up a few times. The chain has TRBV30 and TRBJ2-1; 8 positions match TRBD2. This CDR3 is built from 13 residues. Trimming cost V 8 bases and J 8 bases; bases outside gene matches: 11. Germline V lookup: CDR1 GTSNPN, CDR2 SVGIG (reference sequence). DNA for the CDR3: TGTGCCGGGATAGCGGGGTACTTGGATGAGCAGTTCTTC. Its translation is CAGIAGYLDEQFF.

The CDR3 DNA reads TGTGCCAGCAGCTTAGCACCCGGGACAGCGAACACTGAAGCTTTCTTT. Its protein product is CASSLAPGTANTEAFF. The chain joins TRBV7-2 to TRBJ1-1; TRBD1 matches at 7 bases. V was pared by 0 bases and J by 1 base, with 5 bases of the junction left unmatched. CDR1 is SGHTA, CDR2 FQGNSA, per germline. The CDR3 runs 16 residues.

In its sample, this clone was seen once. J is TRBJ2-2 and V is TRBV29-1; 12 nucleotides agree with TRBD1. V lost 4 bases to trimming and J lost 8 bases; unmatched junction nucleotides: 5. The CDR3 consists of 14 residues. CDR1 and CDR2 (germline): SQVTM, ANQGSEA. This chain's CDR3 is CSVGDRGLKGELFF. Here the CDR3 DNA reads TGCAGCGTTGGGGACAGGGGGCTAAAAGGGGAGCTGTTTTTT.

On this clone itself: One end of the junction does not line up with germline, which may come from a read error. The chain couples TRBV25-1 to TRBJ1-4, with D perhaps matching TRBD1 (5 bases). CDR1 and CDR2 (germline): MGHDK, SYGVNS. CDR3 length: 14 amino acids. CDR3 bases: TGTGCCAGCAGCCCGACGGGGGGGGAGGGAGGTTTAAGGTTT. It is translated as CASSPTGGEGGLRF.

The J gene is TRBJ2-4, the V gene TRBV19; D is unclear. V lost 8 bases and J lost 10, with 12 bases in between. Germline CDR1 and CDR2: LNHDA and SQIVND (reference sequence). The CDR3 loop spans 11 amino acids. The DNA for the CDR3 is TGTGCCAGTGCCGAGAGGTCAATTCAGTACTTC. Translating gives CASAERSIQYF.

The rearrangement joins TRBV5-1 to TRBJ2-3, with D perhaps assigned TRBD1 or TRBD2 (5 bases each). Deletions cut 1 base from V and 5 bases from J, with 23 bases between. The CDR3 extends over 18 amino acids. CDR1 is SGHRS and CDR2 is YFSETQ in the germline V gene. The CDR3 DNA is TGCGCCAGCAGCTTGATCCCTAGCACGGGGACCTCACGAGATACGCAGTATTTT. It yields the protein CASSLIPSTGTSRDTQYF.

This clone was picked up a small number of times. The gene calls are TRBV28 and TRBJ2-5; 9 bases are shared with TRBD2. Per the germline V gene, CDR1 is MDHEN and CDR2 is SYDVKM. The V and J ends lost 4 bases and 9 bases, in that order; junction bases with no gene match: 12. This CDR3 is 15 amino acids long. The CDR3 here is CASSSGVAGAPAQYF. The CDR3, as DNA: TGTGCCAGCAGTTCCGGGGTAGCGGGGGCCCCGGCCCAGTACTTC.

The rearrangement links TRBV4-1 to TRBJ1-6, with unresolved D. The V gene lost 1 base and the J gene lost 8 bases, with 12 bases spanning the gap. The CDR3 has 15 amino acids. The germline gives CDR1 MGHRA, CDR2 YSYEKL. In DNA form, the CDR3 reads TGCGCCAGCAGCCAAGGTGTGGGGTTGCATTCACCCCTCCACTTT. Amino acids: CASSQGVGLHSPLHF.

This rearrangement joins TRBV5-1 to TRBJ2-3; D is unresolved. The CDR3 loop spans 14 amino acids. Germline CDR1 and CDR2: SGHRS and YFSETQ. Trimming took 0 bases from V and 4 from J, leaving 9 bases between them. The CDR3 sequence is CASSLDVFSDTQYF. The CDR3 DNA sequence: TGCGCCAGCAGCTTGGATGTGTTTTCAGATACGCAGTATTTT.

On this clone itself: Different DNA sequences within this sample yield the same CDR3. The gene calls are TRBV30 and TRBJ1-1; tentative D call: TRBD1 (6 bases). Germline values: CDR1 GTSNPN, CDR2 SVGIG (reference sequence). Trimming cost V 1 base and J 1 base, with 10 bases left between them. This CDR3 is 14 amino acids long. The chain's CDR3 is CAWSARGGNTEAFF. CDR3 DNA: TGTGCCTGGAGTGCACGAGGGGGGAACACTGAAGCTTTCTTT.

The gene calls are TRBV2 and TRBJ2-6; D gene ambiguous. CDR3 length equals 14 residues. V lost 2 bases, J lost 0 bases, and 2 bases lay in between. Per germline, CDR1 SNHLY and CDR2 FYNNEI. DNA of the CDR3: TGTGCCAGCAGTGAAAACTCTGGGGCCAACGTCCTGACTTTC. It translates to CASSENSGANVLTF.